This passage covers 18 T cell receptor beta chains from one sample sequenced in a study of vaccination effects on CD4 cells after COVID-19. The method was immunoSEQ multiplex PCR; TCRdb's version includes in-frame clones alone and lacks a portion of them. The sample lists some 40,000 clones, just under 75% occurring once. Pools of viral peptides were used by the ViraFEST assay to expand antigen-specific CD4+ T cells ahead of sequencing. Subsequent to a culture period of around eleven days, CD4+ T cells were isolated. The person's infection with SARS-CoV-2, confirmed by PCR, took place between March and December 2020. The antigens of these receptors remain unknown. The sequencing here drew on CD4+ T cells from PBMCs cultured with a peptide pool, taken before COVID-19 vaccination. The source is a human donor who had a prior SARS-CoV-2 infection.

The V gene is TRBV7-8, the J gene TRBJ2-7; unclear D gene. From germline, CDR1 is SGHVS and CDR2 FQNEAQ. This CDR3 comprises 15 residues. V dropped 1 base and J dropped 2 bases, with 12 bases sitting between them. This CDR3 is CASSLGLPRTYEQYF. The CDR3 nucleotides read TGTGCCAGCAGCTTAGGTCTGCCGAGGACCTACGAGCAGTACTTC.

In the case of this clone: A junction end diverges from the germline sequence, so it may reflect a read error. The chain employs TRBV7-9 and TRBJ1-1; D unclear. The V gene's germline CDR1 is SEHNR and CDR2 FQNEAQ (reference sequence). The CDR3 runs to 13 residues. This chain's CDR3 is CTSSFDLNTEAFF. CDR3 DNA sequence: TGTACCAGCAGCTTCGACCTGAACACTGAAGCTTTCTTT.

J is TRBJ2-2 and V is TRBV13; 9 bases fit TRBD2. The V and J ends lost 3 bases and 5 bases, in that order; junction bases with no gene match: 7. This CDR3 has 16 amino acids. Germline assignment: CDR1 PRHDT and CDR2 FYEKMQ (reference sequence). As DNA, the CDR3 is TGTGCCAGCAGCTTCCTGACTAGCGGAGCTACCGGGGAGCTGTTTTTT. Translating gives CASSFLTSGATGELFF. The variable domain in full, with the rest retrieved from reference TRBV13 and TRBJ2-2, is AAGVIQSPRHLIKEKRETATLKCYPIPRHDTVYWYQQGPGQDPQFLISFYEKMQSDKGSIPDRFSAQQFSDYHSELNMSSLELGDSALYFCASSFLTSGATGELFFGEGSRLTVL.

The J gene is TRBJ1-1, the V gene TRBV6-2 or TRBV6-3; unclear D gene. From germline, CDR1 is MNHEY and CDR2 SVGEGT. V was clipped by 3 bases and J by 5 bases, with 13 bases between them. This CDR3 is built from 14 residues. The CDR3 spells CASSYTQFRTEAFF. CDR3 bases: TGTGCCAGCAGTTATACACAGTTTAGGACTGAAGCTTTCTTT.

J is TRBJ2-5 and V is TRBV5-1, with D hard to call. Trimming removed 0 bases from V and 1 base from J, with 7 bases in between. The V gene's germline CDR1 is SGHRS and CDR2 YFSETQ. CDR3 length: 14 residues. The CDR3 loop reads CASSLGPGQETQYF. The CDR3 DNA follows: TGCGCCAGCAGCTTGGGCCCAGGCCAAGAGACCCAGTACTTC.

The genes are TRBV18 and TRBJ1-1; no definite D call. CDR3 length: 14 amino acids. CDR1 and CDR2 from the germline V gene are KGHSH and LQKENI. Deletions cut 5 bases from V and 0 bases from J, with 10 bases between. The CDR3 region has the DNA TGTGCCAGCTCAACTACGGACCTGAACACTGAAGCTTTCTTT. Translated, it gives CASSTTDLNTEAFF.

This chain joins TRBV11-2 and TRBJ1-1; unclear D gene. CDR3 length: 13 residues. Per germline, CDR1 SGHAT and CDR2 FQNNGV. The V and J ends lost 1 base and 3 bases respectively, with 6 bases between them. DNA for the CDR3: TGTGCCAGCAGCTTAGCACAGTACACTGAAGCTTTCTTT. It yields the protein CASSLAQYTEAFF.

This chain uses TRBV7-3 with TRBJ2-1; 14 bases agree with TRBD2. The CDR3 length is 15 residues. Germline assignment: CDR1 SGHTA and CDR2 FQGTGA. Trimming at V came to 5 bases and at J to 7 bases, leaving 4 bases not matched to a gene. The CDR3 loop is CASSDGTSGRNEQFF. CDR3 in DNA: TGTGCCAGCAGCGACGGGACTAGCGGGAGAAATGAGCAGTTCTTC.

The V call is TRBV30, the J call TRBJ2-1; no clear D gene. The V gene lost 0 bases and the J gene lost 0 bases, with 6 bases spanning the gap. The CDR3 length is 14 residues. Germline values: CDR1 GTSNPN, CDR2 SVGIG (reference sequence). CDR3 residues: CAWSVPSSYNEQFF. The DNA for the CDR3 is TGTGCCTGGAGTGTCCCCAGCTCCTACAATGAGCAGTTCTTC. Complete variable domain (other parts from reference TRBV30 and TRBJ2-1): SQTIHQWPATLVQPVGSPLSLECTVEGTSNPNLYWYRQAAGRGLQLLFYSVGIGQISSEVPQNLSASRPQDRQFILSSKKLLLSDSGFYLCAWSVPSSYNEQFFGPGTRLTVL.

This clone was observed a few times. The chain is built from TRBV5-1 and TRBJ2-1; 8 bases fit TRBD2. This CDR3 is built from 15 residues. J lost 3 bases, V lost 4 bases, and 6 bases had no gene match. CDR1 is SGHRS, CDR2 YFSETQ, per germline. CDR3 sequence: CASSLTGTSYNEQFF. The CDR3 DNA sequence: TGCGCCAGCAGCCTCACCGGGACTAGCTACAATGAGCAGTTCTTC.

The CDR3 DNA sequence: TGTGCCAGCAGCTTAGATGGACAGTCTGGGGCCAACGTCCTGACTTTC. This codes for CASSLDGQSGANVLTF. The J gene is TRBJ2-6, the V gene TRBV7-9; D may be TRBD1 (6 bases). Trimming pared 1 base from V and 1 base from J, leaving 8 bases between. There are 16 residues in the CDR3. Germline V CDR1 and CDR2: SEHNR, FQNEAQ (reference sequence).

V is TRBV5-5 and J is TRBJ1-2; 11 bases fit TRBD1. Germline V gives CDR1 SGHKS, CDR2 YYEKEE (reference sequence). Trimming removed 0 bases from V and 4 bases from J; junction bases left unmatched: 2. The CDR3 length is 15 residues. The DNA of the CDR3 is TGTGCCAGCAGCTTGGGGACAGGGGGCAGCTATGGCTACACCTTC. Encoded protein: CASSLGTGGSYGYTF.

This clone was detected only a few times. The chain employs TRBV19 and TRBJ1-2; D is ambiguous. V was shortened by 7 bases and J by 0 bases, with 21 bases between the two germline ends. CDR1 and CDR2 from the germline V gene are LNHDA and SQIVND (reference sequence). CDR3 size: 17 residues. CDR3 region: CASTPLMPGATNYGYTF. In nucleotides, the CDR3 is TGTGCCAGTACGCCCCTGATGCCGGGAGCTACTAACTATGGCTACACCTTC. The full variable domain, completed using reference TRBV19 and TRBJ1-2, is DGGITQSPKYLFRKEGQNVTLSCEQNLNHDAMYWYRQDPGQGLRLIYYSQIVNDFQKGDIAEGYSVSREKKESFPLTVTSAQKNPTAFYLCASTPLMPGATNYGYTFGSGTRLTVV.

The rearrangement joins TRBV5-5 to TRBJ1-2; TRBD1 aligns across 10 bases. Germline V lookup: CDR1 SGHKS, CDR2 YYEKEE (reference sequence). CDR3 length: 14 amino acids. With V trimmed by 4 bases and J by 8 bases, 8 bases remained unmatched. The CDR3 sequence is CASSQTGTGDGYTF. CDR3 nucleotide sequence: TGTGCCAGCAGCCAAACCGGGACAGGGGACGGCTACACCTTC.

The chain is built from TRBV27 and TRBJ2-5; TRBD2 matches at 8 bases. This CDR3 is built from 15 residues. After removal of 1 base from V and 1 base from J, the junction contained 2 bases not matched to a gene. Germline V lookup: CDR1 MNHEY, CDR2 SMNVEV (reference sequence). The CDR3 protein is CASSLYSGAQETQYF. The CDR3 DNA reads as TGTGCCAGCAGTTTATATAGCGGGGCCCAAGAGACCCAGTACTTC.

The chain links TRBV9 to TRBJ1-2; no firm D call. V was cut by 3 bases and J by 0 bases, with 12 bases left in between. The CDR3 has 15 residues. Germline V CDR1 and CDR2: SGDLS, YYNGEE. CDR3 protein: CASSASQITNYGYTF. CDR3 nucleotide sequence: TGTGCCAGCAGCGCATCACAGATTACTAACTATGGCTACACCTTC.

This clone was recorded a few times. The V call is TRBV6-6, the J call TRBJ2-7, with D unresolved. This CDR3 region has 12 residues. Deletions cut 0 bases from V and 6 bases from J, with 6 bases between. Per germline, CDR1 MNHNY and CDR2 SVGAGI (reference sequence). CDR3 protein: CASSYSSSEQYF. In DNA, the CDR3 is TGTGCCAGCAGTTACTCGAGTAGCGAGCAGTACTTC.

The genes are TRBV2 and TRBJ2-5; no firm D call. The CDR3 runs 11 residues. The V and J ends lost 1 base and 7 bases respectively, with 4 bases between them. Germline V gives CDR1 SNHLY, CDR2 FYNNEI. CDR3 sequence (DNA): TGTGCCAGCAGTGAAGGTGGGACCCAGTACTTC. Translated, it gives CASSEGGTQYF.